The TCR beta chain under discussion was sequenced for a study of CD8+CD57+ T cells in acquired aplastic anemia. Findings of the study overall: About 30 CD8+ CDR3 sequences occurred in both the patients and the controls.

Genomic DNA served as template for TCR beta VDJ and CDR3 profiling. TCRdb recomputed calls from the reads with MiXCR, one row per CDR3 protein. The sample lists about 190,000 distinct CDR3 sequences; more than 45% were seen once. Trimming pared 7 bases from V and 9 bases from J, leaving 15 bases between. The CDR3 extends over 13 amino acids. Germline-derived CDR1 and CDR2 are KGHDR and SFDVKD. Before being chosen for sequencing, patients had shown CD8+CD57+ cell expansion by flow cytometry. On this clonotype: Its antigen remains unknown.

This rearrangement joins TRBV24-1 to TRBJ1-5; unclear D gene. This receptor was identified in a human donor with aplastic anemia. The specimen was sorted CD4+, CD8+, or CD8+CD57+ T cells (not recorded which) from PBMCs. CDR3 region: CATSVTPLGPQHF. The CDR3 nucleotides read TGTGCCACCAGCGTTACACCCCTGGGGCCCCAGCATTTT.